What follows are 4 T cell receptor beta chains derived from one specimen sequenced in a study of Graves' ophthalmopathy and Graves' hyperthyroidism. The study amplified TCR beta CDR3 regions using RNA transcripts. RT-PCR with HTBI primers came first, then second-round multiplex PCR. TCRdb itself ran the multiplex PCR reads through MiXCR, one entry per CDR3 protein. The table includes a few hundred thousand distinct CDR3 sequences, about 35% detected once. Sequencing input: peripheral blood or thyroid tissue (not recorded which). Every receptor here comes from an adult man with Graves' hyperthyroidism.

This clonotype has only a few counts. The chain couples TRBV10-2 to TRBJ2-7; no clear D gene. The CDR3 has 14 amino acids. CDR1 and CDR2 (germline): WSHSY, SAAADI. The V end was cut by 0 bases, the J end by 5 bases, with 11 bases between. The CDR3: CASSESKGFNEQYF. CDR3 DNA: TGCGCCAGCAGTGAGTCGAAGGGTTTCAACGAGCAGTACTTC.

J is TRBJ2-7 and V is TRBV10-3; 7 bases are a match to TRBD2. The end of the DNA aligns better with TRBJ2-1, so the J call may be wrong. Germline V gene sequence: CDR1 ENHRY, CDR2 SYGVKD. The CDR3 spans 16 residues. CDR3 coding DNA: TGTGCCATCAGTGGTGGGGGGGGGACCTCCTACAATGAGCAGTTCTTC. Translated, it gives CAISGGGGTSYNEQFF.

The gene calls are TRBV7-8 and TRBJ1-4; TRBD1 aligns across 9 bases. The V gene end was trimmed by 6 bases and the J gene end by 6 bases; junction bases not matched to a gene: 5. Germline V gene lookup returns CDR1 SGHVS and CDR2 FQNEAQ. The CDR3 covers 14 residues. Here the CDR3 DNA reads TGTGCCAGCAGTCAAGACAGGGGGGATGAAAAACTGTTTTTT. It translates to CASSQDRGDEKLFF.

This clonotype was counted many times. The genes are TRBV7-8 and TRBJ2-7; the match to TRBD2 covers 9 bases. This CDR3 is 16 amino acids long. The V and J ends lost 5 bases and 7 bases, in that order; junction bases with no gene match: 15. Looked up from germline, CDR1 is SGHVS and CDR2 is FQNEAQ. Written as DNA, the CDR3 is TGTGCCAGCAGCCCCAGGGGGGCTAGCGGGAAGGGTGAGCAGTACTTC. As protein: CASSPRGASGKGEQYF.